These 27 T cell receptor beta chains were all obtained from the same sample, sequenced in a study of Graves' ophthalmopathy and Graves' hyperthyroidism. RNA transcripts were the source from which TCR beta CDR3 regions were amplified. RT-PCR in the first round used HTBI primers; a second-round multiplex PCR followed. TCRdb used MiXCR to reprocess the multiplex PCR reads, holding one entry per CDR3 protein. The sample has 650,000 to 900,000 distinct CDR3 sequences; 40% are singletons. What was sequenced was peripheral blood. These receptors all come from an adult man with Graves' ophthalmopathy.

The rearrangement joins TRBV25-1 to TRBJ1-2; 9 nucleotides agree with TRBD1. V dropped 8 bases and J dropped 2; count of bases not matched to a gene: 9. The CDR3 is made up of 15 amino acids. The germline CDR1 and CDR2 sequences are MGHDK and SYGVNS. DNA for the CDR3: TGTGCCAGCGTTGAAGAAGGGACAGGGAACTATGGCTACACCTTC. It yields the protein CASVEEGTGNYGYTF.

The CDR3 DNA follows: TGCAGCGGAGTCGGGGGGCAGAACACTGAAGCTTTCTTT. Encoded protein: CSGVGGQNTEAFF. The chain recombines TRBV29-1 with TRBJ1-1; possible D gene TRBD1, 6 bases. CDR1 and CDR2 (germline): SQVTM, ANQGSEA. The CDR3 totals 13 residues. V was clipped by 7 bases and J by 1 base, with 13 bases between them.

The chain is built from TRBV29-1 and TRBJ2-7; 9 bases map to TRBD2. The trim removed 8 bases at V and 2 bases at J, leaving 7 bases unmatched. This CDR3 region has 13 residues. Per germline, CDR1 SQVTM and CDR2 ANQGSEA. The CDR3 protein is CSPTSGFTYEQYF. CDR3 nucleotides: TGCAGCCCTACTAGCGGGTTTACCTACGAGCAGTACTTC.

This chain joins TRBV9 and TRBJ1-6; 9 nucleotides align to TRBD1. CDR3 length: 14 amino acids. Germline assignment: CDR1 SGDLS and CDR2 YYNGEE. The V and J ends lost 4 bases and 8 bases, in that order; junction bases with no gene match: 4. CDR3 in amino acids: CASSPRQGDSPLHF. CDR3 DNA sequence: TGTGCCAGCAGCCCCCGACAGGGGGATTCACCCCTCCACTTT.

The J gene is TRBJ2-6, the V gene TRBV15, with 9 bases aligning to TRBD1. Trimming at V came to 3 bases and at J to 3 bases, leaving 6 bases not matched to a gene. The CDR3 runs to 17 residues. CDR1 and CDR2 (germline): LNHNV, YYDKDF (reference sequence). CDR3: CATSSLGQGNGANVLTF. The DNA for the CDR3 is TGTGCCACCAGCAGCTTAGGACAGGGGAATGGGGCCAACGTCCTGACTTTC.

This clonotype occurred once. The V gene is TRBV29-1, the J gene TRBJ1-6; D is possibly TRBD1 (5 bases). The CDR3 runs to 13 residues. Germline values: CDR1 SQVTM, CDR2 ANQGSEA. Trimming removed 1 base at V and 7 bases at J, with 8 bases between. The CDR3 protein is CSVEGGANSPLHF. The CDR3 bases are TGCAGCGTTGAAGGGGGCGCGAATTCACCCCTCCACTTT. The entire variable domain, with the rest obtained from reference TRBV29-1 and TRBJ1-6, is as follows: SAVISQKPSRDICQRGTSLTIQCQVDSQVTMMFWYRQQPGQSLTLIATANQGSEATYESGFVIDKFPISRPNLTFSTLTVSNMSPEDSSIYLCSVEGGANSPLHFGNGTRLTVT.

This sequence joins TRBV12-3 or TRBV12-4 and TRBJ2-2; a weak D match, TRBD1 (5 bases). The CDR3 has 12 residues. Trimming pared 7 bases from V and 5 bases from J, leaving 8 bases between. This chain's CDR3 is CASTRQTGELFF. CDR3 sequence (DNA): TGTGCCAGCACCCGACAGACCGGGGAGCTGTTTTTT.

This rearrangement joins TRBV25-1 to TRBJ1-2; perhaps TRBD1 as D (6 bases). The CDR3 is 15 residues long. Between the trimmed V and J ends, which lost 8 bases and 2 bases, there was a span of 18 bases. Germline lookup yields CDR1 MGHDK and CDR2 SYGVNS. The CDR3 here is CASSPLMDRNYGYTF. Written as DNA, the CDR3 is TGTGCCAGCTCACCACTTATGGACAGAAACTATGGCTACACCTTC.

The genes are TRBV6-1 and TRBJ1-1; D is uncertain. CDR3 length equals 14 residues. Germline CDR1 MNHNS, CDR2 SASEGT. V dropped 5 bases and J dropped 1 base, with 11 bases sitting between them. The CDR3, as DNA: TGTGCCAGCAGTTCTAGGTCGGGGAACACTGAAGCTTTCTTT. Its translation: CASSSRSGNTEAFF.

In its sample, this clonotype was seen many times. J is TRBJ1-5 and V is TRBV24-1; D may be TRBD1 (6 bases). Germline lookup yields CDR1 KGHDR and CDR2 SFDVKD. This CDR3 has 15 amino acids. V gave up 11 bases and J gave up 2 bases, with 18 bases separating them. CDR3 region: CASSPGGGGNQPQHF. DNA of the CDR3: TGTGCCAGCAGCCCCGGGGGGGGCGGCAATCAGCCCCAGCATTTT.

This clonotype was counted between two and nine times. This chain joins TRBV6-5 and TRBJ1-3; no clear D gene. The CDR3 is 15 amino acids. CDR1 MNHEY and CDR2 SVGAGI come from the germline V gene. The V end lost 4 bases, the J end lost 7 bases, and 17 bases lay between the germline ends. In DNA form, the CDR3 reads TGTGCCAGCAGTTCGGACGCGCCTGGTTGGAACACCATATATTTT. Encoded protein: CASSSDAPGWNTIYF.

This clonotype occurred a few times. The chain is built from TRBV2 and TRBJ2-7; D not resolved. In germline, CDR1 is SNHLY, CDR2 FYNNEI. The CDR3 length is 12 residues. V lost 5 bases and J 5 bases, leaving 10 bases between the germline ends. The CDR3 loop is CASSFGVNEQYF. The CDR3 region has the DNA TGTGCCAGCAGTTTTGGGGTCAACGAGCAGTACTTC.

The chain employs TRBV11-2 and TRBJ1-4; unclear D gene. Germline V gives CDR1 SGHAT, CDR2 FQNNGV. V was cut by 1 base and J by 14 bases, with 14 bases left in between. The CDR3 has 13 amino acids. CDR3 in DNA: TGTGCCAGCAGCTTAGTTCCGGGTCTGGCGCTGTTTTTT. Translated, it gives CASSLVPGLALFF.

The CDR3 here is CASSRGALNEQYF. For the CDR3, the DNA is TGTGCCAGCAGTCGCGGAGCTCTCAACGAGCAGTACTTC. The rearrangement links TRBV2 to TRBJ2-7, with D unclear. The ends were cut back, 5 bases at V and 5 bases at J, with 13 bases in the middle. Looked up from germline, CDR1 is SNHLY and CDR2 is FYNNEI. This CDR3 is built from 13 residues.

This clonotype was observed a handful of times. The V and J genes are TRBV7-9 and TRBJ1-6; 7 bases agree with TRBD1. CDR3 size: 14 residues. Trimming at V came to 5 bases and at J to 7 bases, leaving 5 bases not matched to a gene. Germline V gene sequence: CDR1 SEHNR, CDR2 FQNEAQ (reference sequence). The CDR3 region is CASSRGTVNSPLHF. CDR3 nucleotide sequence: TGTGCCAGCAGCCGTGGGACAGTAAATTCACCCCTCCACTTT.

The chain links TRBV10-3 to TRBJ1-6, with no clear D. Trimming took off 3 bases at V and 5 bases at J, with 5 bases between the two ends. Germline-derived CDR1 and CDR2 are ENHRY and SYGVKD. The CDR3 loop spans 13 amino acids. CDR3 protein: CAISDGNNSPLHF. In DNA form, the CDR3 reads TGTGCCATCAGTGACGGTAATAATTCACCCCTCCACTTT.

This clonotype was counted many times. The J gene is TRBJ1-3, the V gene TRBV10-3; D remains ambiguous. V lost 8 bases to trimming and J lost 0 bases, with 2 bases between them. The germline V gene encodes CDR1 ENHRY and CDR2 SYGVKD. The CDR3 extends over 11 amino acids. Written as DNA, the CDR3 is TGTGCCATCCTCTCTGGAAACACCATATATTTT. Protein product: CAILSGNTIYF.

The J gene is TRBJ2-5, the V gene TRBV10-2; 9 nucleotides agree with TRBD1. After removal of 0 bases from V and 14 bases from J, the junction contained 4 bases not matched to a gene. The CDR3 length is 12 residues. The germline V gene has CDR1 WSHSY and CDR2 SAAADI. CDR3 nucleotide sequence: TGCGCCAGCAGTGAGTCGACAGGGGGGACCTACTTC. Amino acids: CASSESTGGTYF.

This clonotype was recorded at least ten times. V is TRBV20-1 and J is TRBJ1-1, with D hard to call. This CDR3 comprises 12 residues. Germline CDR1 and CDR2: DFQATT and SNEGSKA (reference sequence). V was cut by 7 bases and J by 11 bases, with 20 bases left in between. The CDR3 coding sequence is TGCAGTGTCGAGCCCGTGGCCAACGAGGCTTTCTTT. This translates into CSVEPVANEAFF.

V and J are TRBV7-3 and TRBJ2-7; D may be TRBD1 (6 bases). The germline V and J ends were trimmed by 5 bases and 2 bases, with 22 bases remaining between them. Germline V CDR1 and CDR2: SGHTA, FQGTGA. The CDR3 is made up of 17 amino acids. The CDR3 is CASSPKNRASSPYEQYF. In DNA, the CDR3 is TGTGCCAGCAGCCCAAAAAACAGGGCCTCATCTCCCTACGAGCAGTACTTC.

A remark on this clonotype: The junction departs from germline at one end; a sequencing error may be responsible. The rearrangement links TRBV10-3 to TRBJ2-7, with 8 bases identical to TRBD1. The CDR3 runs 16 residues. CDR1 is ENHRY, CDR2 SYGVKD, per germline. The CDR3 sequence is CASSEYAGGRFHEQYF. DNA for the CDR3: TGTGCCAGCAGTGAATACGCAGGGGGCCGGTTCCACGAGCAGTACTTC.

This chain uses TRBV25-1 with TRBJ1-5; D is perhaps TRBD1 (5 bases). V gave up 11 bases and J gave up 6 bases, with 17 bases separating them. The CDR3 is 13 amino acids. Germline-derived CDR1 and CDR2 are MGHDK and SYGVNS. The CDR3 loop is CAWNRGAAQPQHF. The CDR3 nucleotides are TGTGCCTGGAATAGAGGGGCCGCTCAGCCCCAGCATTTT.

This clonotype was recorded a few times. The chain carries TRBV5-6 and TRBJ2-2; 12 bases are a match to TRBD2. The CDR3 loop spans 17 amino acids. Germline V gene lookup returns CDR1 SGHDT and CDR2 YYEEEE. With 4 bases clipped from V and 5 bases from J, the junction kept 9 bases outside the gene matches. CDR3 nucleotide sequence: TGTGCCAGCAGCGCCAGACTAGCGGGAGTTGGTACCGGGGAGCTGTTTTTT. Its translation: CASSARLAGVGTGELFF.

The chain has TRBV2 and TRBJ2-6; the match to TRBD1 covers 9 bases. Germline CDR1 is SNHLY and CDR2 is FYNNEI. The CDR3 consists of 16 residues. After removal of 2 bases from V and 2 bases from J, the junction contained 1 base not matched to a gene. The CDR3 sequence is CASSERQGAGANVLTF. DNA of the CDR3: TGTGCCAGCAGTGAAAGACAGGGGGCTGGGGCCAACGTCCTGACTTTC.

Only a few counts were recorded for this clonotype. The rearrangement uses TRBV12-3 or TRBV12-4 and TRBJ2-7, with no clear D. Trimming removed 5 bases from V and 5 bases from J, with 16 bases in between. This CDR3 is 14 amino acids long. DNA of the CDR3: TGTGCCAGCAGTCACAGTGGGATGATCCACGAGCAGTACTTC. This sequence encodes CASSHSGMIHEQYF.

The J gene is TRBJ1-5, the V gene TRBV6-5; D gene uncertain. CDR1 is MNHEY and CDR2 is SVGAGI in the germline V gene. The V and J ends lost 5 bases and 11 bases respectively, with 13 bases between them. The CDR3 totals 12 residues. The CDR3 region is CASSEKSTSQHF. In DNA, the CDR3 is TGTGCCAGCAGTGAAAAGTCAACGTCCCAGCATTTT.

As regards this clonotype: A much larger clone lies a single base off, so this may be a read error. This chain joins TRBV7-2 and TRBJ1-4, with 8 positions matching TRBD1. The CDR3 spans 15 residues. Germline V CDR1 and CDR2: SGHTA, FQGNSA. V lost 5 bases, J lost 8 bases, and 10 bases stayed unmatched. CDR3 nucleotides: TGTGCCAGCAGCGACACCAGGACAGGGAGGGAAAAACTGTTTTTT. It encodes CASSDTRTGREKLFF. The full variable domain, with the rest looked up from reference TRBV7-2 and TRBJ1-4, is GAGVSQSPSNKVTEKGKDVELRCDPISGHTALYWYRQSLGQGLEFLIYFQGNSAPDKSGLPSDRFSAERTGGSVSTLTIQRTQQEDSAVYLCASSDTRTGREKLFFGSGTQLSVL.